This TCR beta chain was identified in a study of T cells in Graves' hyperthyroidism and ophthalmopathy. Overall study: Peripheral blood samples were taken at initial diagnosis, prior to any treatment.

Points from the study as a whole: Most clonotypes expanded in thyroid above 0.001 were likewise present in blood.

If no ophthalmopathy progression occurred within 18 months, Graves' hyperthyroidism was stable. On the basis of clinical symptoms, serum thyroxine and TRAb, thyroid ultrasound and orbital computed tomography, diagnoses were made. In its sample, this clonotype was seen many times. Its antigen remains unidentified. Germline CDR1 DFQATT, CDR2 SNEGSKA (reference sequence). With 0 bases clipped from V and 4 bases from J, the junction kept 13 bases outside the gene matches. The CDR3 is 18 amino acids. Using RNA transcripts as the source, TCR beta CDR3 regions were amplified. The primer set for the first-round RT-PCR of the TCR CDR3 was HTBI. A single record per CDR3 protein comes from TCRdb applying MiXCR to the multiplex PCR reads. This sample yields 200,000 to 250,000 distinct CDR3 sequences, of which approximately 16% are seen a single time; about 50% belongs to the top ten.

This sequence joins TRBV20-1 and TRBJ2-3; 10 bases map to TRBD2. The receptor's source is a woman aged 50 to 65 with Graves' hyperthyroidism. The sample consisted of blood. The CDR3 here is CSARDSSSGSGGADTQYF. The CDR3 DNA reads as TGCAGTGCTAGAGATTCGTCTAGCGGGAGCGGTGGCGCAGATACGCAGTATTTT.